This TCR beta chain emerged from a study of CD8 T cells in Susac syndrome. Study context: Patients with Susac syndrome, at blood draw, were therapy-naive, on corticosteroids, or on intravenous immunoglobulin alone.

This CDR3 is built from 13 residues. Trimming took 10 bases from V and 1 from J; bases not matched to a gene: 4. Sequencing of TCR beta, carried out with a high-throughput approach, was applied to CD8+ and CD4+ T cells from the blood. TEMRA cells were enriched by FACS, and CD4+ and CD8+ T cells were negatively isolated. The authors reverse transcribed roughly 0.5 to 1 ug RNA with random hexamers. The CDR3 of TCR beta was amplified by immunoSEQ multiplex PCR across 54 Vbeta and 13 Jbeta. MiXCR, applied by TCRdb to the immunoSEQ multiplex PCR reads, yields one record per CDR3 protein. The repertoire holds about 150,000 distinct CDR3 sequences, approximately 96% seen once, with about 0.08% in the top ten.

This sequence originates from a human donor with Susac syndrome. The chain employs TRBV12-3 or TRBV12-4 and TRBJ1-5, with 7 bases fitting TRBD1. Sequences were obtained from CD4+ T cells from PBMCs. The CDR3 region is CATNRGSNQPQHF. Written as DNA, the CDR3 is TGTGCCACCAACAGGGGAAGCAATCAGCCCCAGCATTTT.